This entry features one TCR beta chain sequence. Its antigen is still unknown. No base quality information exists; no much larger clone differs at one position. This specimen belongs to a study of shared clonotypes between healthy human individuals (TCRdb year 2020). Study-level background: The cohort included three men and a couple of women between 18 and 49 years of age. For each donor, CD4 naive and CD4 memory were each run on three plates, CD8 naive on two plates, and CD8 memory on one plate. To estimate repertoire size and how much clonotype sharing occurs between individuals, the study deeply sequenced the blood TCR repertoires of about five healthy adults. Libraries were prepared and TCR repertoires were sequenced by different laboratories using diverse techniques, in order to increase sequencing depth and limit assay-specific biases. Each donor's leukapheresis produced roughly between roughly 0.94 and 9.5 billion PBMCs. Here is what the overall study found, with its caveats: Sharing across several donors was observed for around 4.8% of naive CD4, over 3% of naive CD8, about 2.3% of memory CD4, and roughly 0.4% of memory CD8 clonotypes. Estimated clonotype richness was generally larger for naive than for memory subsets. Based on pairwise subsampling, the degree of clonotype sharing among donors was expected to be affected by sequencing depth. Incomplete sequencing was indicated by rarefaction of sorted-subset datasets, despite the large sequencing depth. Because the study included only a small number of donors, the genetic and exposure-history diversity represented was limited. Sampling was restricted to blood, and TCR repertoires in tissues likely differ from the TCR repertoires found in blood. Clonotypes shared by all four sorted-subset donors showed higher generation probabilities than non-shared clonotypes.

V lost 0 bases and J lost 2 bases, and the count of bases not matched to a germline gene is 3. The germline V gene (reference sequence) yields SGHNT for CDR1 and YYREEE for CDR2. Counted from cysteine to phenylalanine, this CDR3 has 17 amino acids. Only the CDR3 DNA stays, 51 bases, in frame from base 1. Using the deep immunoSEQ assay, TCR CDR3 regions were amplified from genomic DNA by multiplex PCR. Extracted genomic DNA from each cell subset was distributed evenly across all wells of several immunoSEQ 96-well plates, and each plate was treated as a replicate. For sorted subsets, roughly 190 ng of genomic DNA, equivalent to 25,000 to 35,000 T cell genomes, went into each replicate PCR. Purified libraries were quantified with a Qubit 3.0 fluorometer, sized on a Bioanalyzer 2100, and re-quantified with the KAPA Library Quantification kit. A separate single-read 150-cycle Illumina NextSeq 550 flow cell was used to sequence each immunoSEQ 96-well plate. Per the original workflow: Because the immunoSEQ output held only junctional sequences and lacked quality scores, the filtering could not match the filtering applied to full-length reads. Sequences were annotated with PyIR, a Python wrapper for IgBLAST v1.9, and V/J genes and CDR3 were assigned using IMGT germline references. Any read was removed if the V/J assignment was weak (E-value above 1e-6), the CDR3 was missing, or the read contained stop codons, out-of-frame junctions, or ambiguous translated residues. V3J clonotypes were defined by identical inferred V gene, J gene, and CDR3 amino acid sequence. Percentage overlap between repertoires was calculated by dividing the number of shared unique clonotypes by the size of the smaller repertoire. RTK rarefaction, the Chao1 estimator, and Recon v2.1 estimates of unobserved clonotypes were used to assess repertoire richness. For all TCRbeta clonotypes obtained by the gDNA method from several donors, generation probabilities were computed with OLGA. The clones in this table, taken by TCRdb from immuneACCESS, are in-frame only. Not every clone is retained; where verified, under half of the shortfall comes from an unresolved V gene, and the cause of the rest is unknown. The V and J calls and clone size come from that table; D and trimming were worked out from the DNA. This sample holds some 790,000 clones; 55% to 80% were observed only once. The ten largest make up approximately 1.8% of the sample.

Healthy HIV-negative adults with no recently reported acute infections or vaccinations were included as donors. Only Caucasian adults living in Nashville, Tennessee, USA were represented among the donors. CD4+ T cells were enriched by magnetic negative selection, after which naive cells were positively selected on CD45RA and the negative fraction was taken as the memory subset. Blood was obtained by leukapheresis, after which PBMCs were separated by Ficoll-Histopaque density gradient centrifugation and cryopreserved in liquid nitrogen vapor phase. Purity and quantity of every magnetically sorted T cell population were checked by analytical flow cytometry. From each sorted fraction, genomic DNA was isolated and quantified by UV absorbance on a Nanodrop 2000c.

Here the chain combines TRBV5-4 and TRBJ2-1, with TRBD2 identical over 12 junction bases. The receptor comes from a woman aged 25 to 39 in good health. Material: memory CD4+ T cells sorted from blood. Interpreted using the paper, the cell subset or site label stands for: CD45RA-negative fraction. The CDR3: CASSLGGTSGPYNEQFF. The nucleotides read TGTGCCAGCAGCTTGGGCGGGACTAGCGGGCCCTACAATGAGCAGTTCTTC.